These 18 T cell receptor beta chains were sequenced from one sample in a study of blood T cell repertoires in COVID-19. Libraries were prepared by immunoSEQ multiplex PCR; TCRdb keeps only in-frame clonotypes and omits some of them. The sample has about 59,000 clones; about 86% are singletons. The sequencing input was peripheral blood. The receptors were sampled from a woman aged 80 or over with active or convalescent COVID-19.

This rearrangement joins TRBV29-1 to TRBJ2-3, with 12 bases matching TRBD2. Germline V lookup: CDR1 SQVTM, CDR2 ANQGSEA. V gave up 6 bases and J gave up 3 bases; unmatched junction bases: 7. The CDR3 loop spans 15 amino acids. CDR3 sequence (DNA): TGCAGCGTCTCGACTAGCGGGGGTGGGACAGATACGCAGTATTTT. It specifies CSVSTSGGGTDTQYF.

The chain joins TRBV9 to TRBJ1-3; D call uncertain. Germline V gene lookup returns CDR1 SGDLS and CDR2 YYNGEE. Trimming took off 3 bases at V and 0 bases at J, with 7 bases between the two ends. The CDR3 runs to 14 residues. Here the CDR3 reads CASSEVSSGNTIYF. The CDR3 coding sequence is TGTGCCAGCAGCGAAGTCAGCTCTGGAAACACCATATATTTT.

This rearrangement joins TRBV10-2 to TRBJ1-4, with a possible D match to TRBD1 (5 bases). Germline-derived CDR1 and CDR2 are WSHSY and SAAADI. V dropped 6 bases and J dropped 0 bases, with 8 bases sitting between them. The CDR3 is made up of 14 amino acids. CDR3 nucleotide sequence: TGCGCCAGCAGGGAAGGGGCAACTAATGAAAAACTGTTTTTT. The encoded protein is CASREGATNEKLFF.

V gene TRBV28 combines with J gene TRBJ1-6; 9 bases line up with TRBD1. Germline V lookup: CDR1 MDHEN, CDR2 SYDVKM. V dropped 11 bases and J dropped 10; count of bases not matched to a gene: 15. CDR3 length equals 15 residues. The CDR3: CAALGQGSGMSPLHF. In DNA form, the CDR3 reads TGTGCCGCACTTGGACAGGGGTCAGGAATGTCACCCCTCCACTTT.

This clone was recorded only once. This chain uses TRBV19 with TRBJ1-6; D not resolved. V was clipped by 7 bases and J by 1 base, with 11 bases between them. Looked up from germline, CDR1 is LNHDA and CDR2 is SQIVND (reference sequence). This CDR3 has 15 residues. CDR3 sequence: CASTPGKSYNSPLHF. The CDR3 bases are TGTGCCAGTACCCCCGGGAAGTCCTATAATTCACCCCTCCACTTT.

The chain has TRBV27 and TRBJ1-2; D remains ambiguous. CDR1 and CDR2 from the germline V gene are MNHEY and SMNVEV (reference sequence). Trimming pared 8 bases from V and 6 bases from J, leaving 22 bases between. The CDR3 extends over 15 amino acids. CDR3 sequence reads: CASSSAGGFGNGYTF. The CDR3 region has the DNA TGTGCCAGCTCTTCAGCCGGAGGTTTTGGGAATGGCTACACCTTC.

In this sample, this clone turned up once. V usage is TRBV6-2 or TRBV6-3 and J usage is TRBJ1-2; no reliable D call. CDR1 and CDR2 from the germline V gene are MNHEY and SVGEGT. The CDR3 is 13 amino acids. The ends were cut back, 4 bases at V and 4 bases at J, with 10 bases in the middle. The CDR3 DNA follows: TGTGCCAGCAGTTTGAACAGTGGCTATGGCTACACCTTC. Its protein product is CASSLNSGYGYTF.

V and J are TRBV6-5 and TRBJ2-1, with 11 bases identical to TRBD2. Germline loops: CDR1 MNHEY, CDR2 SVGAGI. CDR3 length: 15 amino acids. Germline trimming cut 5 bases from V and 7 bases from J; bases unmatched to any gene: 7. The CDR3 region has the DNA TGTGCCAGCAGTAGCCCCCGGACTAGCGGGAATGAGCAGTTCTTC. Translation: CASSSPRTSGNEQFF.

V usage is TRBV2 and J usage is TRBJ1-5; D not resolved. The V and J ends lost 4 bases and 1 base respectively, with 11 bases between them. CDR1 and CDR2 from the germline V gene are SNHLY and FYNNEI. This CDR3 is 15 amino acids long. CDR3 coding DNA: TGTGCCAGCAGTGGCGGATTTAGGAGCAATCAGCCCCAGCATTTT. This translates into CASSGGFRSNQPQHF.

The V call is TRBV29-1, the J call TRBJ2-1; D is uncertain. Germline-derived CDR1 and CDR2 are SQVTM and ANQGSEA. The CDR3 is 10 amino acids. V lost 7 bases to trimming and J lost 9 bases, with 10 bases between them. This CDR3 is CSGLRSEQFF. The CDR3 nucleotides read TGCAGCGGGTTAAGGAGTGAGCAGTTCTTC.

In this sample, this clone turned up a few times. This sequence joins TRBV2 and TRBJ1-2; 8 bases map to TRBD1. Trimming at V came to 8 bases and at J to 5 bases, leaving 1 base not matched to a gene. CDR1 and CDR2 from the germline V gene are SNHLY and FYNNEI. The CDR3 extends over 11 amino acids. The CDR3 reads CASGQGYGYTF. CDR3 nucleotides: TGTGCCAGCGGACAGGGTTATGGCTACACCTTC.

The chain employs TRBV24-1 and TRBJ1-2; D remains ambiguous. The germline gives CDR1 KGHDR, CDR2 SFDVKD. V was clipped by 4 bases and J by 3 bases, with 5 bases between them. This CDR3 has 12 residues. The CDR3 coding sequence is TGTGCCACCAGTGACAATGACTATGGCTACACCTTC. Its translation: CATSDNDYGYTF.

The chain joins TRBV5-1 to TRBJ2-7, with 7 bases lining up with TRBD1. V lost 4 bases to trimming and J lost 1 base; unmatched junction nucleotides: 5. The germline V gene has CDR1 SGHRS and CDR2 YFSETQ. The CDR3 has 14 amino acids. The chain's CDR3 is CASSGDSLSYEQYF. Written as DNA, the CDR3 is TGCGCCAGCAGCGGGGACAGTCTTTCCTACGAGCAGTACTTC.

The V and J genes are TRBV6-2 or TRBV6-3 and TRBJ1-5; no clear D. The germline V and J ends were trimmed by 0 bases and 1 base, with 10 bases remaining between them. This CDR3 comprises 16 residues. In germline, CDR1 is MNHEY, CDR2 SVGEGT. CDR3 nucleotide sequence: TGTGCCAGCAGTTACTCGACGGGTGCCAGCAATCAGCCCCAGCATTTT. This translates into CASSYSTGASNQPQHF.

The chain links TRBV4-1 to TRBJ1-1; maybe TRBD1 (6 bases). The germline V gene encodes CDR1 MGHRA and CDR2 YSYEKL. The CDR3 runs to 13 residues. The V end lost 1 base, the J end lost 7 bases, and 10 bases lay between the germline ends. CDR3 sequence (DNA): TGCGCCAGCAGCCAAGCACAGGGCTTTGAAGCTTTCTTT. As protein: CASSQAQGFEAFF.

This chain links TRBV25-1 with TRBJ1-5; TRBD1 agrees at 8 bases. Losses at the gene ends were 4 bases for V and 4 bases for J; bases not matched to a gene: 3. This CDR3 has 14 residues. Germline loops: CDR1 MGHDK, CDR2 SYGVNS. CDR3 in DNA: TGTGCCAGCAGTGGACAGGGGCTAAATCAGCCCCAGCATTTT. It translates to CASSGQGLNQPQHF.

The CDR3 protein is CASSHPQRSSYNSPLHF. The CDR3 bases are TGTGCCAGCAGTCACCCCCAGAGGAGCTCCTATAATTCACCCCTCCACTTT. V and J are TRBV6-2 or TRBV6-3 and TRBJ1-6, with D uncertain. The CDR3 covers 17 residues. The V end lost 5 bases, the J end lost 0 bases, and 14 bases lay between the germline ends. Germline CDR1 is MNHEY and CDR2 is SVGEGT.

This clone has a single count. V gene TRBV10-1 combines with J gene TRBJ2-7; 9 bases line up with TRBD1. Germline V lookup: CDR1 WNHNN, CDR2 SYGVQD (reference sequence). The CDR3 spans 14 residues. V was pared by 4 bases and J by 2 bases, with 3 bases of the junction left unmatched. In DNA form, the CDR3 reads TGCGCCAGCAGTGGGGGACAGGGAGCCTACGAGCAGTACTTC. Protein product: CASSGGQGAYEQYF.